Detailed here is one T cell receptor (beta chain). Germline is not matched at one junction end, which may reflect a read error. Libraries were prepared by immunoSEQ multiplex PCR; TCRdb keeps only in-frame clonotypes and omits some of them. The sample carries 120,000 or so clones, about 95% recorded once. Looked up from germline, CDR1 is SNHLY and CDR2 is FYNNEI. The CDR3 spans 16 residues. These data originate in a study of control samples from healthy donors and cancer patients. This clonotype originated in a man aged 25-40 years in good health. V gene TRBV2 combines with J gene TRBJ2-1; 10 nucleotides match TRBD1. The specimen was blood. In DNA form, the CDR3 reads TGTGCCAGCAGGGAAGCGACAGGGGGCGCCTACAATGAGCAGTTCTTC. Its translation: CASREATGGAYNEQFF.